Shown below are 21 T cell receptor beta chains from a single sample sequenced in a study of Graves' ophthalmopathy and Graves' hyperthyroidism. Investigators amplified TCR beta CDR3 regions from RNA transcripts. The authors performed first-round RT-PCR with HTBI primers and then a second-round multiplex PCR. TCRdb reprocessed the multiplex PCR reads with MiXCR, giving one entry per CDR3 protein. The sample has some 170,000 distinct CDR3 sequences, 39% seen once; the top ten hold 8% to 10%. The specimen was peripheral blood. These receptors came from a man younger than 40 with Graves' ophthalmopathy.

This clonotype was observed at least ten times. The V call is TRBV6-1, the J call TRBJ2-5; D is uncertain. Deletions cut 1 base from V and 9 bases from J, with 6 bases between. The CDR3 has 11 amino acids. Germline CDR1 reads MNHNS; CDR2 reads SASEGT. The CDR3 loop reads CASSEERSQYF. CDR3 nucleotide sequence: TGTGCCAGCAGTGAAGAACGGTCCCAGTACTTC.

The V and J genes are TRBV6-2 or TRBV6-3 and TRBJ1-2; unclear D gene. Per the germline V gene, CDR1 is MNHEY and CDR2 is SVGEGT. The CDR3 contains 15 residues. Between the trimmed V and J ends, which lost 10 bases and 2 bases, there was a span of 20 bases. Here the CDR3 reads CATKAERRGNYGYTF. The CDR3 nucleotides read TGTGCCACCAAAGCCGAGCGACGGGGAAACTATGGCTACACCTTC.

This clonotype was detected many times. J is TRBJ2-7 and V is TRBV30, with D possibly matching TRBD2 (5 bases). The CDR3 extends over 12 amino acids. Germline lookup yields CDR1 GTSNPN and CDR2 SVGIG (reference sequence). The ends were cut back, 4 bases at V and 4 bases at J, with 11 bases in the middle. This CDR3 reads CAWTNEGYEQYF. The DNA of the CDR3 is TGTGCCTGGACCAACGAGGGATACGAGCAGTACTTC.

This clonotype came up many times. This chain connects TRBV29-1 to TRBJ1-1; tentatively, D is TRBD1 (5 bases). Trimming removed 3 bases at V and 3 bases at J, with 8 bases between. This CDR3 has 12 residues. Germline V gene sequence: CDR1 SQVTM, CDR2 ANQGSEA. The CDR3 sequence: CSVDGGDTEAFF. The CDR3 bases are TGCAGCGTTGACGGGGGGGACACTGAAGCTTTCTTT.

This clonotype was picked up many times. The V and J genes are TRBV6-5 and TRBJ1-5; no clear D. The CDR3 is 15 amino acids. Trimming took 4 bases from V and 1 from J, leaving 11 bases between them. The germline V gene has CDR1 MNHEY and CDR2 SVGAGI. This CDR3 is CASSSVRGSNQPQHF. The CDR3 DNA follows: TGTGCCAGCAGTTCCGTACGAGGAAGCAATCAGCCCCAGCATTTT.

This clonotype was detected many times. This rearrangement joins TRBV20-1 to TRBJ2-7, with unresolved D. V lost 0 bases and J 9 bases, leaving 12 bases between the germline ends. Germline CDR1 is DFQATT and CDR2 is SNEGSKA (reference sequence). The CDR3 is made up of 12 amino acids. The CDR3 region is CSARDAGQRQYF. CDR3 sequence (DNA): TGCAGTGCTAGAGATGCAGGTCAAAGGCAGTACTTC.

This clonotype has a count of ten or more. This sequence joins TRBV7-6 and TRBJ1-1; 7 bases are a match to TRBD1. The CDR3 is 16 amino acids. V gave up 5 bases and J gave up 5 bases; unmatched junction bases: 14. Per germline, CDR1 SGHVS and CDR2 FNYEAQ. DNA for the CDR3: TGTGCCAGCAGCCGGGACAGATACTTTTCGGGGACTGAAGCTTTCTTT. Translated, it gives CASSRDRYFSGTEAFF.

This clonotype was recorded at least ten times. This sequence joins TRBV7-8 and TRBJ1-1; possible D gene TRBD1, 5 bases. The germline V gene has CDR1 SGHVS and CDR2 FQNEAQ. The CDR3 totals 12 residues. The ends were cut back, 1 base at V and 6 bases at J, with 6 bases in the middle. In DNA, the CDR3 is TGTGCCAGCAGCTTAGGAGGGGCTGAAGCTTTCTTT. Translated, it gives CASSLGGAEAFF.

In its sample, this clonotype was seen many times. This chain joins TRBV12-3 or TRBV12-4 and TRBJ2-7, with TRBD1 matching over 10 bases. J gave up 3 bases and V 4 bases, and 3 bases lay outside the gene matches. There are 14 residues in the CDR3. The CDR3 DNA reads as TGTGCCAGCAGTTCCGGGACAGGGGTCTACGAGCAGTACTTC. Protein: CASSSGTGVYEQYF.

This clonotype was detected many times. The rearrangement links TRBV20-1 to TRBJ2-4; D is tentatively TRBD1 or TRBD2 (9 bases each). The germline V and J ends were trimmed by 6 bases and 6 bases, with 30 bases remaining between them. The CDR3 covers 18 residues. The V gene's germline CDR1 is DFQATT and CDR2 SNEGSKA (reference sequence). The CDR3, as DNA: TGCAGTGCCGGGACAGGGAACTATGGTAGCGGGAGATCAAACATTCAGTACTTC. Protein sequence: CSAGTGNYGSGRSNIQYF.

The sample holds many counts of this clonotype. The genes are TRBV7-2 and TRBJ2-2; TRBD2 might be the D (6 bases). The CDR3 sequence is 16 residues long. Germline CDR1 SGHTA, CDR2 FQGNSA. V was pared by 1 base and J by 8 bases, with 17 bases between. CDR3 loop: CASSLGRRDKFGELFF. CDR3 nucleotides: TGTGCCAGCAGCTTAGGGCGGCGGGATAAGTTTGGGGAGCTGTTTTTT.

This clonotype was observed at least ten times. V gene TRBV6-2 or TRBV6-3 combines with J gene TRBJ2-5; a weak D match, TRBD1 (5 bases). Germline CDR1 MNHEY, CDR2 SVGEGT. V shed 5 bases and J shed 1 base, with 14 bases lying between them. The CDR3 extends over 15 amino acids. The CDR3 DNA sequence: TGTGCCAGCAGTAGGGGTCCCCTAGGCCAAGAGACCCAGTACTTC. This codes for CASSRGPLGQETQYF.

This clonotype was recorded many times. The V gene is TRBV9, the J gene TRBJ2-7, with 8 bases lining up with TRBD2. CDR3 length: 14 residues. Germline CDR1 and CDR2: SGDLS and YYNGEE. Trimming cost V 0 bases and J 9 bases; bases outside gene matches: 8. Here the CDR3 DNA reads TGTGCCAGCAGCGTAGGTAGCGGGGAAACTCGGCAGTACTTC. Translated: CASSVGSGETRQYF.

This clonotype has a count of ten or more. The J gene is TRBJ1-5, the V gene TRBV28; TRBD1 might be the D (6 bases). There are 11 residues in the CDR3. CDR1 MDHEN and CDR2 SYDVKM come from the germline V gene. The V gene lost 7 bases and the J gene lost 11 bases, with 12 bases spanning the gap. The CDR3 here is CASKVRGAQHF. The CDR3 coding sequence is TGTGCCAGCAAGGTCAGGGGAGCCCAGCATTTT.

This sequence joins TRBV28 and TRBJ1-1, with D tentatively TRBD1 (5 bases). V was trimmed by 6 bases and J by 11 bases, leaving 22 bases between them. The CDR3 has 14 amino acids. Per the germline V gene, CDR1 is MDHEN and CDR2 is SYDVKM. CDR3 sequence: CASRPQGVRGYAFF. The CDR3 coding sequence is TGTGCCAGCAGGCCCCAGGGTGTCCGGGGCTACGCTTTCTTT.

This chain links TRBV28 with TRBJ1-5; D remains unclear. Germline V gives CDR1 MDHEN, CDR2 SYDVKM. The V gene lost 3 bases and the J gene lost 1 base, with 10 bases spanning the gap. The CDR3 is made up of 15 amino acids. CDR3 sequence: CASSFAGVSNQPQHF. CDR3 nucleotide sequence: TGTGCCAGCAGTTTTGCGGGAGTAAGCAATCAGCCCCAGCATTTT.

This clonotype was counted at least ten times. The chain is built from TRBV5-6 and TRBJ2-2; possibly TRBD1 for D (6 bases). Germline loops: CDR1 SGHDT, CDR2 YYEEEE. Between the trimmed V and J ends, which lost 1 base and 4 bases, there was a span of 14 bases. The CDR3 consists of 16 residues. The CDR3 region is CASSLRLGATTGELFF. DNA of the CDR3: TGTGCCAGCAGCTTGCGGTTGGGGGCGACCACCGGGGAGCTGTTTTTT.

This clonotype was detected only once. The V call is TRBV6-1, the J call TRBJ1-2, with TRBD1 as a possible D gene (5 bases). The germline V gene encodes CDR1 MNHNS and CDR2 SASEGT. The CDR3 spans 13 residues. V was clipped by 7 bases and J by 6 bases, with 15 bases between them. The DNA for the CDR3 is TGTGCCAGCACCCGGGCAGGGAGGGATGGCTACACCTTC. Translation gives CASTRAGRDGYTF.

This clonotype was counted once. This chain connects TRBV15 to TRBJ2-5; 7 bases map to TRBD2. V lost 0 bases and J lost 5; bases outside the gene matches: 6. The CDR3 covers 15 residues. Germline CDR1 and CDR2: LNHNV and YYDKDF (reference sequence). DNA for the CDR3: TGTGCCACCAGCAGAGATCGAGCGGGAAGGGAGACCCAGTACTTC. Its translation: CATSRDRAGRETQYF.

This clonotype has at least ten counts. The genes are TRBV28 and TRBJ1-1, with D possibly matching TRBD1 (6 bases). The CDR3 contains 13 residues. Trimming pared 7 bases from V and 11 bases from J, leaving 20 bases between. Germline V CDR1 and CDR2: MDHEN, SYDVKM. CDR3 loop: CASNPGGLSVAFF. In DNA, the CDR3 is TGTGCCAGCAATCCGGGGGGGCTATCGGTTGCTTTCTTT.

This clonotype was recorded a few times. Here the CDR3 reads CASSEGPLLLNTEAFF. CDR3 bases: TGTGCCAGCAGTGAAGGGCCTCTCCTTCTGAACACTGAAGCTTTCTTT. The V gene is TRBV6-1, the J gene TRBJ1-1; D call uncertain. Trimming took off 1 base at V and 0 bases at J, with 12 bases between the two ends. Germline-derived CDR1 and CDR2 are MNHNS and SASEGT. CDR3 length: 16 amino acids.